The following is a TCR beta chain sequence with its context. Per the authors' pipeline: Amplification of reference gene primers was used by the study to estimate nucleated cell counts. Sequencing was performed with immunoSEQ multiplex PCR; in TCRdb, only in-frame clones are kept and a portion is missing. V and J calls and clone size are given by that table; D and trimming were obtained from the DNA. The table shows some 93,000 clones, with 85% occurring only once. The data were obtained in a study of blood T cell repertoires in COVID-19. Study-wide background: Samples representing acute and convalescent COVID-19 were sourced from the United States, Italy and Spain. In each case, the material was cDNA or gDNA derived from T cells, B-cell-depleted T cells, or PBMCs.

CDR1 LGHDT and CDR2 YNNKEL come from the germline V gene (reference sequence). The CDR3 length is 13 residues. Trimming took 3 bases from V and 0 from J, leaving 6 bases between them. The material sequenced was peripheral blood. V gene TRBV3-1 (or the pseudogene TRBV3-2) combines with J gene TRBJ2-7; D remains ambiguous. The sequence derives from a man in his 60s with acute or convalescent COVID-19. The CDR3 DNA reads TGTGCCAGCAGCCACCTCAGCTCCTACGAGCAGTACTTC. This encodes CASSHLSSYEQYF.